The clone carrying this T cell receptor beta chain appeared a few times. Its matching antigen is unknown. The data originate from a study of radiotherapy plus CTLA-4 blockade in lung cancer. The overall study: For approximately 17% of patients, objective responses occurred, and approximately 31% had disease control. Study conclusions and caveats: Increased serum interferon-beta after radiation also reportedly predicted response strongly. After radiotherapy and ipilimumab, tumor-derived clones expanded in peripheral blood.

The germline CDR1 and CDR2 sequences are MGHRA and YSYEKL. Trimming took off 0 bases at V and 7 bases at J, with 10 bases between the two ends. The CDR3 consists of 13 residues. It was focal radiation plus CTLA-4 blockade with ipilimumab that patients with chemo-refractory metastatic non-small-cell lung cancer received. Produced via immunoSEQ multiplex PCR; TCRdb's table is partial and in-frame only. The sample lists more than 75,000 clones; under 85% were seen once. The V call is TRBV4-1, the J call TRBJ2-7, with D unresolved. The receptor was isolated from a human donor with non-small cell lung cancer who had a partial response to radiotherapy plus ipilimumab. Some clones in this sample may be carry-over from other donors' samples. The material sequenced was peripheral blood, taken from a patient treated with radiotherapy plus ipilimumab. The CDR3 nucleotides are TGCGCCAGCAGCCAAGATGTCAACCGGGAGCAGTACTTC. It encodes CASSQDVNREQYF.